This T cell receptor beta chain was profiled in a study of shared clonotypes between healthy human individuals. V was pared by 0 bases and J by 8 bases, with 11 bases between. The CDR3 runs to 14 residues. Germline CDR1 is MNHEY and CDR2 is SVGAGI. Measured with immunoSEQ multiplex PCR; TCRdb has only the in-frame clones, and not every one. The data hold approximately 2.4 million clones, with approximately 95% observed a single time. The chain combines TRBV6-5 with TRBJ2-1; no clear D. Input material: naive CD4+ T cells sorted from blood. Documented subset: CD45RA+ positively selected. This TCR derives from a man between 18 and 35 years old in good health. The CDR3 coding sequence is TGTGCCAGCAGTTACTCTCCGCCTTGGGATGAGCAGTTCTTC. This gives the protein CASSYSPPWDEQFF.